The rows below give T cell receptor beta chains drawn from one sample of a study of T cell repertoires in cytomegalovirus infection. MiXCR was run by TCRdb on the reads, yielding one entry per CDR3 protein. The sample includes hundreds of thousands of distinct CDR3 sequences, under 35% of them seen just once. Their target antigens are unknown. Material: cultured PBMCs, obtained from culture after CMV antigen stimulation. These receptors were obtained from a human donor in good health (CMV status not recorded). Some clones in this sample may be carry-over from other donors' samples. The CDR3 runs from the conserved cysteine through the conserved F or W. D genes are given only for firm matches. The size field is filled for only some rows; it gives once, few, many or a size class.

j_call v_call d_call clone_size cdr3_nt cdr3_aa
TRBJ2-1 TRBV6-4 . . TGTGCCAGCAGTTCGGTCTGGGGTGGGATTGAGCAGTTCTTC CASSSVWGGIEQFF
TRBJ1-4 TRBV2 TRBD1 once TGTGCCAGCAGTTGGGACAGCTTTGCAACTAATGAAAAACTGTTTTTT CASSWDSFATNEKLFF
TRBJ1-2 TRBV27 . few TGTGCCAGCAGTAACGGGGGCAGCTATGGCTACACCTTC CASSNGGSYGYTF
TRBJ1-1 TRBV7-4 . many TGTGCCACCCCGGTTAGAACAGAGGGTGAAGCTTTCTTT CATPVRTEGEAFF
TRBJ1-5 TRBV10-2 . . TGCGCCAGCAGTGAGTCAAGAGGGGATCAGCCCCAGCATTTT CASSESRGDQPQHF
TRBJ1-4 TRBV12-3/TRBV12-4 . . TGTGCCAGCACCCCCTCCAGGGCCCGTAATGAAAAACTGTTTTTT CASTPSRARNEKLFF
TRBJ2-3 TRBV30 . few TGTGCCTGGACAGGGGTCGGCACAGATACGCAGTATTTT CAWTGVGTDTQYF
TRBJ2-3 TRBV28 . few TGTGCCAGCAACATCTGGGGTGAAGGAGATACGCAGTATTTT CASNIWGEGDTQYF
TRBJ2-1 TRBV4-1 . many TGCGCCAGCAGCCAAGGGGATGAGCAGTTCTTC CASSQGDEQFF
TRBJ1-1 TRBV11-2 . . TGTGCCAGCAGCTCCTTAAGGGGGGGCGCTTTAAACACTGAAGCTTTCTTT CASSSLRGGALNTEAFF
TRBJ1-1 TRBV7-3 TRBD1 few TGTGCCAGCAGCCACCAAGGGCAGGGGGCATACACTGAAGCTTTCTTT CASSHQGQGAYTEAFF
TRBJ2-3 TRBV27 TRBD1 . TGTGCCAGCAGTTTACGGTGGGACAGCACTGGAGATACGCAGTATTTT CASSLRWDSTGDTQYF
TRBJ2-5 TRBV5-1 . . TGCGCCAGCAGCTTGTTCCGGCCTCTGAGGGGCCAAGAGACCCAGTACTTC CASSLFRPLRGQETQYF
TRBJ1-2 TRBV7-2 . . TGTGCCAGCAGCTTAGCGTTGGAGGGGGACTATGGCTACACCTTC CASSLALEGDYGYTF
TRBJ2-5 TRBV10-3 . . TGTGCCATCAGTGAGTCCCGAGTAGAGGAGACCCAGTACTTC CAISESRVEETQYF
TRBJ1-5 TRBV7-2 . . TGTGCCAGCAGCTTAGCTGCGGGGCAAGGTCAGCCCCAGCATTTT CASSLAAGQGQPQHF
TRBJ2-7 TRBV10-3 TRBD1 few TGTGCCATCAGTGAGGGGCAGGGGGCCCGTCAGGAGCAGTACTTC CAISEGQGARQEQYF
TRBJ2-2 TRBV7-7 TRBD2 . TGTGCTAGCAGCTCTAACATTTTAGCGGGATCGAACACCGGGGAGCTGTTTTTT CASSSNILAGSNTGELFF
TRBJ1-5 TRBV19 TRBD1 . TGTGCCAGTAGTATAGATCTCTTGGGACAGATCAATCAGCCCCAGCATTTT CASSIDLLGQINQPQHF
TRBJ2-5 TRBV11-1 TRBD2 . TGTGCCAGCAGCGGAGAGCGGGGAGGAGGGGAGACCCAGTACTTC CASSGERGGGETQYF
TRBJ1-3 TRBV18 TRBD1 few TGTGCCAGCTCAACGGGACAGATGGGCCTCCACTCTGGAAACACCATATATTTT CASSTGQMGLHSGNTIYF
TRBJ2-7 TRBV7-3 . . TGTGCCAGCAGCCAAGTCGGGGGAGGAGGCTACGAGCAGTACTTC CASSQVGGGGYEQYF
TRBJ2-1 TRBV5-6 . once TGTGCCAGCAGCTTGGGGGCCTCGGATGAGCAGTTCTTC CASSLGASDEQFF
TRBJ2-3 TRBV5-1 . . TGCGCCAGCAGATACGACAGCCCTAGCACAGATACGCAGTATTTT CASRYDSPSTDTQYF
TRBJ1-2 TRBV4-2 . many TGTGCCAGCAGCCAGTACGATAATGGCTACACCTTC CASSQYDNGYTF